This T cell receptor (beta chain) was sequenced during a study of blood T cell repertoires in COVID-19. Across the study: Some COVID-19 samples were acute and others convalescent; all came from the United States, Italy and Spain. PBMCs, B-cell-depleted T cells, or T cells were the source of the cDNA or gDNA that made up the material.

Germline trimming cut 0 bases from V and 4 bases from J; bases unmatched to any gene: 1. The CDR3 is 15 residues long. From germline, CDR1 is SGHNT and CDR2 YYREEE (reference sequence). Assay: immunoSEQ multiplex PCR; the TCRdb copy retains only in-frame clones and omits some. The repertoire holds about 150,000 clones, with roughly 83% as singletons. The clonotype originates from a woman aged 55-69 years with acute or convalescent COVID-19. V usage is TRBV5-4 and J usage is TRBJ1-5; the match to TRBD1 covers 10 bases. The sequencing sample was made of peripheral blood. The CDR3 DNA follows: TGTGCCAGCAGCTTGGGGGGACAGGGGAATCAGCCCCAGCATTTT. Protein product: CASSLGGQGNQPQHF.